These 4 T cell receptor beta chains originate from one sample sequenced in a study of control samples from healthy donors and cancer patients. Data came from immunoSEQ multiplex PCR; TCRdb stores just in-frame clones and leaves some out. The repertoire has approximately 160,000 clones, 90% to 95% of them found once; the top ten carry 1.3%. The sequenced material came from blood. All receptors come from a woman younger than 35 in good health.

This chain joins TRBV12-5 and TRBJ2-1; no clear D. The CDR3 totals 13 residues. V lost 3 bases and J lost 9, with 12 bases in between. The germline CDR1 and CDR2 sequences are LGHNT and FRNRAP. CDR3 DNA: TGTGCTAGTGGTTTCAGTATGAAGACTGAGCAGTTCTTC. Its protein product is CASGFSMKTEQFF.

CDR3 loop: CASSLTVSNQPQHF. The CDR3 DNA follows: TGTGCCAGCAGTCTGACCGTAAGCAATCAGCCCCAGCATTTT. The chain couples TRBV6-5 to TRBJ1-5; no firm D call. The V gene's germline CDR1 is MNHEY and CDR2 SVGAGI. CDR3 length: 14 residues. Trimming cost V 5 bases and J 1 base, with 9 bases left between them.

The rearrangement joins TRBV5-4 to TRBJ2-7; no clear D gene. The V end lost 0 bases, the J end lost 3 bases, and 4 bases lay between the germline ends. Germline V gives CDR1 SGHNT, CDR2 YYREEE (reference sequence). CDR3 length equals 12 residues. The CDR3 sequence is CASSLDHYEQYF. CDR3 bases: TGTGCCAGCAGCTTGGACCACTACGAGCAGTACTTC. The full variable domain, in which reference TRBV5-4 and TRBJ2-7 provide the parts outside the CDR3, is ETGVTQSPTHLIKTRGQQVTLRCSSQSGHNTVSWYQQALGQGPQFIFQYYREEENGRGNFPPRFSGLQFPNYSSELNVNALELDDSALYLCASSLDHYEQYFGPGTRLTVT.

V is TRBV5-4 and J is TRBJ1-2, with D possibly matching TRBD1 (6 bases). This CDR3 has 14 residues. Per germline, CDR1 SGHNT and CDR2 YYREEE (reference sequence). Trimming took 0 bases from V and 4 from J, leaving 10 bases between them. The CDR3 loop reads CASSLALGAYGYTF. The CDR3 bases are TGTGCCAGCAGCTTGGCCCTGGGGGCCTATGGCTACACCTTC.